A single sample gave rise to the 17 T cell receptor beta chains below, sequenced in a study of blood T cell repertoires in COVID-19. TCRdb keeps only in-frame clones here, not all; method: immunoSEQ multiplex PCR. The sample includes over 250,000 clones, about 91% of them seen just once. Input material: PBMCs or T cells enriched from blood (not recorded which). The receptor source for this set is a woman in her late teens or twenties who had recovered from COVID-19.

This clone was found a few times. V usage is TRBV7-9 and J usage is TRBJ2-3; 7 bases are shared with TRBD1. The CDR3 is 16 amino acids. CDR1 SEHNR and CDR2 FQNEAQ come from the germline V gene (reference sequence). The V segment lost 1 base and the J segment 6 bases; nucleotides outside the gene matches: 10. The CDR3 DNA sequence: TGTGCCAGCAGCTTAGAGGGGGCGAAATCCGCCGATACGCAGTATTTT. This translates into CASSLEGAKSADTQYF.

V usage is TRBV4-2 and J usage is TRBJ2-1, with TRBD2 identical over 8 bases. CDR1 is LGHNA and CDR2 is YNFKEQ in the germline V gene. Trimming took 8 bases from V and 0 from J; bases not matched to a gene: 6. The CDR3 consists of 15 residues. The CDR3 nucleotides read TGTGCCAGCGGCTTAAGCGGGAGCTCCTACAATGAGCAGTTCTTC. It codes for CASGLSGSSYNEQFF.

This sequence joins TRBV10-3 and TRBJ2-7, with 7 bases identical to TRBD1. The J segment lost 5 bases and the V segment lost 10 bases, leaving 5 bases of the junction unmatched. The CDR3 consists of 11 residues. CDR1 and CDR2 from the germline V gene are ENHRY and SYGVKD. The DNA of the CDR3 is TGTGCCACTATGCAGGGGGACGAGCAGTACTTC. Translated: CATMQGDEQYF.

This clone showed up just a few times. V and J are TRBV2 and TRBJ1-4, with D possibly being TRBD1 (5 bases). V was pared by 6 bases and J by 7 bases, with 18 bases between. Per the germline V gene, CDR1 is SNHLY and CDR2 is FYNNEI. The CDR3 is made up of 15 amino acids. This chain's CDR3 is CASRGDPSRGEKLFF. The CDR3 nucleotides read TGTGCCAGCAGAGGTGATCCTTCAAGGGGTGAAAAACTGTTTTTT.

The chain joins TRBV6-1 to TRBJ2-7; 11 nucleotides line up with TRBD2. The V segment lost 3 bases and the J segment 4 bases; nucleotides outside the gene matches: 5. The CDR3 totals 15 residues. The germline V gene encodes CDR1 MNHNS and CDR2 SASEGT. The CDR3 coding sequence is TGTGCCAGCAGTGAGACTAGCGGGGTTGGGTACGAGCAGTACTTC. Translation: CASSETSGVGYEQYF.

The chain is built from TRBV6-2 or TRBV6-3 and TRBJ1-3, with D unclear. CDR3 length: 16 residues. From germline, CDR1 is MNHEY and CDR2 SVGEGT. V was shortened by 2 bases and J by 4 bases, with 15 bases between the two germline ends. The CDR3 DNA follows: TGTGCCAGCAGTTACCTGTCCGGCGGCCGCGGAAACACCATATATTTT. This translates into CASSYLSGGRGNTIYF.

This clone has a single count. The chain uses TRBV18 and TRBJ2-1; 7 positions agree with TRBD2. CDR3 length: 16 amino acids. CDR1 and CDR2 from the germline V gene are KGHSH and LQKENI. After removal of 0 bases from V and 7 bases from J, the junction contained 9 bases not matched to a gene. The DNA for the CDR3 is TGTGCCAGCTCACCACCCATGGCGGGGGTGTATAATGAGCAGTTCTTC. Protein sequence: CASSPPMAGVYNEQFF.

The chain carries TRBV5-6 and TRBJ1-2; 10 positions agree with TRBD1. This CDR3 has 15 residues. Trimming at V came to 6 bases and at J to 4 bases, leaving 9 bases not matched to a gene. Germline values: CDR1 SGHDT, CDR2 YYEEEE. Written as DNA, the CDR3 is TGTGCCAGCACTTCCGGGACAGGGGTTGCCTATGGCTACACCTTC. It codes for CASTSGTGVAYGYTF.

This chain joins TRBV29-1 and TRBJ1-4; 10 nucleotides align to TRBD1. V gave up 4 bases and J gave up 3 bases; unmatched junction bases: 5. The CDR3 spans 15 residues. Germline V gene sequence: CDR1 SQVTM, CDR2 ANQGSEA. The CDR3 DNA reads TGCAGCGTTGGGGACAGGGGATGGGCTAATGAAAAACTGTTTTTT. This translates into CSVGDRGWANEKLFF. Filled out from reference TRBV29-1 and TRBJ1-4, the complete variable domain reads SAVISQKPSRDICQRGTSLTIQCQVDSQVTMMFWYRQQPGQSLTLIATANQGSEATYESGFVIDKFPISRPNLTFSTLTVSNMSPEDSSIYLCSVGDRGWANEKLFFGSGTQLSVL.

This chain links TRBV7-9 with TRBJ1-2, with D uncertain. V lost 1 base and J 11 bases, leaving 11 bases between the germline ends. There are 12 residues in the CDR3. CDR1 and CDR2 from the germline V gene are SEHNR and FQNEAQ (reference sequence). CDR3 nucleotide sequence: TGTGCCAGCAGCTTAGGTACAGTAGAATACACCTTC. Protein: CASSLGTVEYTF.

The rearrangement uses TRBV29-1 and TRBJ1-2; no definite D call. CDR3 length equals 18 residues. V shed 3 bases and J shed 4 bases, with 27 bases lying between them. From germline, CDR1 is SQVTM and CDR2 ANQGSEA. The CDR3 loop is CSVDFELNSHMLVYGYTF. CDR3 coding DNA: TGCAGCGTTGATTTTGAGCTAAACTCCCATATGCTTGTCTATGGCTACACCTTC.

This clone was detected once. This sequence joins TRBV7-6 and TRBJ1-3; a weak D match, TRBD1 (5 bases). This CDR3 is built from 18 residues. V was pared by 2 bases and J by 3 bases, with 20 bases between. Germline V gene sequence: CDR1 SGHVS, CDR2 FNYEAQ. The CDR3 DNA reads TGTGCCAGCAGCTTAAAGCTCAGGGAGGCTGTAATTGGAAACACCATATATTTT. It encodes CASSLKLREAVIGNTIYF. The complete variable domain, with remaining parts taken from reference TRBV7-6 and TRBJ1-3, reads GAGVSQSPRYKVTKRGQDVALRCDPISGHVSLYWYRQALGQGPEFLTYFNYEAQQDKSGLPNDRFSAERPEGSISTLTIQRTEQRDSAMYRCASSLKLREAVIGNTIYFGEGSWLTVV.

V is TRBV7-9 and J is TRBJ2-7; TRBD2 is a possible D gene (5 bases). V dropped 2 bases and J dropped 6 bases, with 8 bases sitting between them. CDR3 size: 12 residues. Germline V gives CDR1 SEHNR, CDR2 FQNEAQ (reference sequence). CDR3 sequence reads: CASSLIGGEQYF. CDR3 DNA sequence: TGTGCCAGCAGCTTAATTGGAGGCGAGCAGTACTTC.

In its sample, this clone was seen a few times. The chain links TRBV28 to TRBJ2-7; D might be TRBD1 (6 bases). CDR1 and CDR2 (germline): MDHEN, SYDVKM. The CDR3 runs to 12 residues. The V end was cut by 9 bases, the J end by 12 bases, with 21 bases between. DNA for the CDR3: TGTGCCAGGACTCCCTATGGCGCCAGGGGGTACTTC. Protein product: CARTPYGARGYF. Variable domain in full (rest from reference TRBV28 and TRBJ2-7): DVKVTQSSRYLVKRTGEKVFLECVQDMDHENMFWYRQDPGLGLRLIYFSYDVKMKEKGDIPEGYSVSREKKERFSLILESASTNQTSMYLCARTPYGARGYFGPGTRLTVT.

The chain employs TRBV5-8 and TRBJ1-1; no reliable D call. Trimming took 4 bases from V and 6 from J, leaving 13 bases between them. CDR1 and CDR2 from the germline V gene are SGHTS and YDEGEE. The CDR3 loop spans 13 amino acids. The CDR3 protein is CASSERTGPEAFF. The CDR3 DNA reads TGTGCCAGCAGCGAAAGGACTGGGCCTGAAGCTTTCTTT.

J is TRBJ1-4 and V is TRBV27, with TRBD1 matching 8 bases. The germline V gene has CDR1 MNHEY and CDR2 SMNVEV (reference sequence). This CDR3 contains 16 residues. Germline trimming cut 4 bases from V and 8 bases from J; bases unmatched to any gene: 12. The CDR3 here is CASSSTGTGLYEKLFF. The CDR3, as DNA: TGTGCCAGCAGTTCCACCGGGACAGGACTTTACGAAAAACTGTTTTTT.

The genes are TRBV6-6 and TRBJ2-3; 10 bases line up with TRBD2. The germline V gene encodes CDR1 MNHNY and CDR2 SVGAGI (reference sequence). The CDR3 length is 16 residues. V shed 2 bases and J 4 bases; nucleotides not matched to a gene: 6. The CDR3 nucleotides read TGTGCCAGCAGTTACGCCAGCGGGGGGGCCCCAGATACGCAGTATTTT. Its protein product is CASSYASGGAPDTQYF.